The clone carrying this T cell receptor beta chain was detected ten times or more. Among the exclusions were patients with other autoimmune diseases, uncontrolled infections, pregnancy or lactation. The diagnosis combined clinical symptoms, thyroxine, TRAb, thyroid ultrasound and orbital computed tomography scans. RNA served as the template for amplifying TCR beta CDR3 regions. The library came from an HTBI-primed first-round RT-PCR and a second-round multiplex PCR. Each CDR3 protein gets one entry after TCRdb re-called the multiplex PCR reads with MiXCR. The table records 650,000 to 800,000 distinct CDR3 sequences, more than 40% of them present only once. This entry belongs to a study of Graves' ophthalmopathy and Graves' hyperthyroidism. As for the study in general: At initial diagnosis, peripheral blood was obtained, and this preceded any treatment.

This CDR3 is built from 15 residues. The J segment lost 3 bases and the V segment lost 5 bases, leaving 7 bases of the junction unmatched. Germline CDR1 and CDR2: SGHVS and FQNEAQ. The TCR sequence derives from an adult man with Graves' ophthalmopathy. Specimen: peripheral blood. This rearrangement joins TRBV7-8 to TRBJ1-5; TRBD1 agrees at 7 bases. This CDR3 reads CASSRDRVVNQPQHF. The CDR3, as DNA: TGTGCCAGCAGCCGCGACAGGGTAGTCAATCAGCCCCAGCATTTT.